This T cell receptor beta chain was profiled in a study of CD8 T cells in Susac syndrome. CDR1 and CDR2 (germline): MNHNS, SASEGT. Between the trimmed V and J ends, which lost 6 bases and 5 bases, there was a span of 14 bases. CDR3 length: 14 amino acids. An input of 0.5 to 1 ug of RNA was subjected to reverse transcription using random hexamers. Amplification of TCR beta CDR3 spanned 54 Vbeta and 13 Jbeta via immunoSEQ multiplex PCR. TCRdb itself ran the immunoSEQ multiplex PCR reads through MiXCR, one entry per CDR3 protein. The table has about 160,000 distinct CDR3 sequences, about 93% seen once. J is TRBJ2-1 and V is TRBV6-1, with D possibly being TRBD1 (6 bases). Material for sequencing was CD4+ T cells from PBMCs. The TCR comes from a human donor in good health. CDR3 nucleotides: TGTGCCAGCAGCCTCCAGGGGCCGGACAATGAGCAGTTCTTC. As protein: CASSLQGPDNEQFF.